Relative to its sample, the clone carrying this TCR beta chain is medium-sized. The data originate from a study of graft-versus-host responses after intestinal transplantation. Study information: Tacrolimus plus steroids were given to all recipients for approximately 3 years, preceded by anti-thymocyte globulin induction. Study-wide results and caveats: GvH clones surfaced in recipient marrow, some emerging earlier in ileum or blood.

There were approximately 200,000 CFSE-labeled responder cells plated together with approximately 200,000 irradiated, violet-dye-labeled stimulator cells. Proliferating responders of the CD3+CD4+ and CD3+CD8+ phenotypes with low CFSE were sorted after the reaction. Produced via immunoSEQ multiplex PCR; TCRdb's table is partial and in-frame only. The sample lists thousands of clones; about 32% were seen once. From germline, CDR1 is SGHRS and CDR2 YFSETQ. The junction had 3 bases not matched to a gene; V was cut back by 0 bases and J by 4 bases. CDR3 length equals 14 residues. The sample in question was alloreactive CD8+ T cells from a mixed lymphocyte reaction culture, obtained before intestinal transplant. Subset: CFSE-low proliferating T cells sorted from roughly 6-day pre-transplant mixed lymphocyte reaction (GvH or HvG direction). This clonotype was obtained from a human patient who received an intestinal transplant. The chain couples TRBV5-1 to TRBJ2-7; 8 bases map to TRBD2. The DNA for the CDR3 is TGCGCCAGCAGCTTGGCGGGAGGGTCTTACGAGCAGTACTTC. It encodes CASSLAGGSYEQYF.